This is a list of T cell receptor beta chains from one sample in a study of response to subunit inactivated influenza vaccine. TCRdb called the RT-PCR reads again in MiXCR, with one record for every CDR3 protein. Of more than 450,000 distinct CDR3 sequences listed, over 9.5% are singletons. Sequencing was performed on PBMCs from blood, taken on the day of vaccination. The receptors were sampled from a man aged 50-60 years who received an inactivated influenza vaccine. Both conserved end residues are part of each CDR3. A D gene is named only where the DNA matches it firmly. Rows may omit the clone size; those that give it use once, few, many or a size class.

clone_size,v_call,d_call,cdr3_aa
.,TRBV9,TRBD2,CASSVGGLAGFGELFF
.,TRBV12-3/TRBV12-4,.,CASSLPGSGNTIYF
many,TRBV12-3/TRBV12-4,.,CASSLGLNTEAFF
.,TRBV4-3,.,CASSQVFSVTYDEQFF
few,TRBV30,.,CAWSFGDSYEQYF
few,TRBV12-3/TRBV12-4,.,CASSIGDLTGWKGEKLFF
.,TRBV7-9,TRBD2,CASTISGRYNEQFF
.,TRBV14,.,CASSLLGGAGEQFF
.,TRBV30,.,CAWRSRGSYEQYF
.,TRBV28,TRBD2,CASSLASGGESTDTQYF
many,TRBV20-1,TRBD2,CSAARGGNTGELFF
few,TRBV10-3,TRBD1,CATQGANTGELFF
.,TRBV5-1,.,CASSLTFRLAGRGAYEQYF
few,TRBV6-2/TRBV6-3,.,CASSYGAGFLNTEAFF
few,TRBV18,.,CASSPRDAGEQYF
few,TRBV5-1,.,CASSLIPGTSNTEAFF
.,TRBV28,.,CASSQGRSGTDTQYF
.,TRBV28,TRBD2,CASSPNGWREVSYNEQFF
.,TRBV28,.,CASSERPRNSPLHF
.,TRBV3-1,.,CASSQKGHNQPQHF
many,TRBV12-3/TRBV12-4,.,CASSLASNQPQHF
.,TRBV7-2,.,CASSLGLGSSNQPQHF
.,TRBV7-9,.,CASSLKGGSKNIQYF
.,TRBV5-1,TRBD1,CASSAQGISYNEQFF
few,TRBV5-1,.,CASSLGATVSNEQFF
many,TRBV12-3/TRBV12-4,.,CASSLTADFNQPQHF
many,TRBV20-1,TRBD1,CSVQGAFNEQFF
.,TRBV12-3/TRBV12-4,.,CASSLVRGSTPQHF
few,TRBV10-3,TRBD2,CAISEGLAESSYNEQFF
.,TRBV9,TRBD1,CASSVDLGQGSEGEQYF
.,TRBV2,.,CARGGDQETQYF
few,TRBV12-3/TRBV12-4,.,CASSLQLGTGELFF
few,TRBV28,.,CASSLPLGAGASNEQFF
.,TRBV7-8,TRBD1,CASSYPDRAHEQYF
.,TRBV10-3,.,CAIGSPAYEQYF
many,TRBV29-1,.,CSVGQVGAYTEAFF